This T cell receptor (beta chain) was found in a study of blood T cell repertoires in COVID-19. Background on the study: Acute and convalescent COVID-19 specimens originated in the United States, Italy and Spain. T cells, B-cell-depleted T cells, or PBMCs supplied cDNA or gDNA.

This clone has more than one count but fewer than ten. Other DNA variants within this sample encode the same CDR3. Authors' methods: For nucleated cells, counts were estimated from reference gene primer amplification. Sequenced by immunoSEQ multiplex PCR; TCRdb stores in-frame clones only, minus some. That table furnishes V, J and clone size, whereas the DNA furnished D and trimming. The sample records a few hundred thousand clones, 80% to 90% being singletons. CDR3 length: 11 amino acids. V lost 8 bases and J 7 bases, leaving 12 bases between the germline ends. CDR1 and CDR2 (germline): MNHNY, SVGAGI (reference sequence).

The gene calls are TRBV6-6 and TRBJ2-7; a possible D gene is TRBD1 (5 bases). The specimen sequenced was peripheral blood. This receptor was obtained from a man over 45 with active or convalescent COVID-19. The CDR3 nucleotides read TGTGCCAGCTCGTCTGACAGTGAGCAGTACTTC. Amino acids: CASSSDSEQYF.